Listed here is a single T cell receptor (beta chain). This clone was seen a single time. Its antigen remains undetermined. No base quality values were provided; no much bigger clone lies one nucleotide off. The data stem from a study of T cell changes during pregnancy in multiple sclerosis (dated by TCRdb to about 2019). In the study overall: Changes in the T cell repertoire over the course of pregnancy were examined in this study in women with multiple sclerosis.

The library was prepared using the immunoSEQ multiplex PCR assay. TCRdb mirrors the immuneACCESS table, restricted to in-frame sequences. Some clones are absent from its copies; in checked studies, under half trace to an unresolved V gene, and the reason for the others is unknown. The sample contains tens of thousands of clones, more than 75% of them found a single time. The ten largest clones take up 3.3% of the sample. CDR1 and CDR2, per the germline V gene (reference sequence), are SEHNR and FQNEAQ. V and J are trimmed by 7 bases and 4 bases, and the gene matches miss 11 bases of the junction. Including cysteine and phenylalanine, the CDR3 has 15 amino acids. Kept here is only the CDR3 DNA, which spans 45 bases and is read in frame from base 1.

The sequenced sample was peripheral blood, obtained in the first trimester of pregnancy. In this chain, TRBV7-9 is recombined with TRBJ1-1, with 8 central nucleotides matching TRBD1. This receptor was taken from a female donor in good health, enrolled as a control in a pregnancy study. The CDR3 region: CASNLIKDRATEAFF. In nucleotide form, the sequence is TGTGCCAGCAACCTAATAAAGGACAGGGCCACTGAAGCTTTCTTT.